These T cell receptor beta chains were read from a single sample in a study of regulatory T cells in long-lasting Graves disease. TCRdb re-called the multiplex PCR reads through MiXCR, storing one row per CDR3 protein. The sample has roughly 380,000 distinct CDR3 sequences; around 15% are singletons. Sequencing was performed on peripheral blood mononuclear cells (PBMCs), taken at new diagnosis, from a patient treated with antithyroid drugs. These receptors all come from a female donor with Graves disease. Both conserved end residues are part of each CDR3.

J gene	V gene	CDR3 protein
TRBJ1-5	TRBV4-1	CASSRHRGGQPQHF
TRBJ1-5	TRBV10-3	CAIRETGDSNQPQHF
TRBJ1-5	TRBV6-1	CASHPINNQPQHF
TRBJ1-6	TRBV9	CASSVGEGFPLNSPLHF
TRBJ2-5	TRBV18	CASSPLRSGEGTQYF
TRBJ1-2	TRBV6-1	CASSLWGQGGYTF
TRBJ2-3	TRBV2	CASSAQQDTQYF
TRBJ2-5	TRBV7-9	CASSPSLQETQYF
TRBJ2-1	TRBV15	CATSRDRQGKRNEQFF
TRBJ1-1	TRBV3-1	CASQALNTEAFF
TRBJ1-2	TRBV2	CASRGGTAINYGYTF
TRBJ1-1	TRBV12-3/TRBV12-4	CASSLRRRQILAFF
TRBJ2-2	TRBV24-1	CATSDHSGGRSGGELFF
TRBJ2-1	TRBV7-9	CASSPIFRDEQFF
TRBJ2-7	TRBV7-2	CASSSSLAGATYYEQYF
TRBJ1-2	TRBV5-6	CASSLQGANGYTF
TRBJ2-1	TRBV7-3	CASSLEPNEQFF
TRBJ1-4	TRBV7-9	CASSLVQGVEKLFF
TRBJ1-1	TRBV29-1	CSVEGLTGPKDTEAFF
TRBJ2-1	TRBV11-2	CASSFPRDRGYNEQFF
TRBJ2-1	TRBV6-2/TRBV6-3	CATLSMGQGVNNEQFF
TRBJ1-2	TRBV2	CASSDTGLDYGYTF
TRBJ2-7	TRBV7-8	CASSLRTSGISYEQYF
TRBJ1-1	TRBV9	CASSVLGRTEAFF
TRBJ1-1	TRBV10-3	CAISDPTNTEAFF
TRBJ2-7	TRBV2	CASSEGGSAYEQYF
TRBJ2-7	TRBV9	CASSVGDFLSYEQYF
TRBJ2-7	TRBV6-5	CASSLQTGTGYEQYF
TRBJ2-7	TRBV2	CASSDGQPSSYEQYF
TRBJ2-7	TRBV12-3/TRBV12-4	CATARAGGSREQYF
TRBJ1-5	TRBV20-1	CSARKYGNQPQHF
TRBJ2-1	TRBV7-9	CASSFEGRGSNEQFF
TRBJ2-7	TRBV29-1	CSVETSGFYEQYF
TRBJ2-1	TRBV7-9	CASSFPSIEQFF
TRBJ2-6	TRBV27	CASRTSSALAANVLTF
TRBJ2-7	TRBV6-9	CASSSRIAYEQYF
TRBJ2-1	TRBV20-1	CSARSGSSVYGYNEQFF
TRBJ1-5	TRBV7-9	CASSPEGGLQPQHF
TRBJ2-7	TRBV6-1	CASSTYTSSYEQYF
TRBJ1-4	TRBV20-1	CSARLAPDLEKLFF
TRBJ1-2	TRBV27	CASARDSSYGYTF
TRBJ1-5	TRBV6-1	CASSVGYSNQPQHF
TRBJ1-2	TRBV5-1	CASSLDSGAYGYTF
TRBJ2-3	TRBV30	CAWSAGGEGPDTQYF
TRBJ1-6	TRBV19	CASSIDQQTSPLHF
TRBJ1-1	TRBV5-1	CASSLAFSVRTMNTEAFF
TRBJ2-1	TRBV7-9	CASSYLHEQFF
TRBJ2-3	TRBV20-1	CSASGLAGFLWSDTQYF
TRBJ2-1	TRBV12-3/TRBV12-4	CASSLGGQGAYNEQFF
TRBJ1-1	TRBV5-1	CASRLGGQGGTEAFF
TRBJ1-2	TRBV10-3	CAISESSGTGMGYTF
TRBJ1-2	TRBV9	CASSVSLGLGYTF